This entry concerns a single T cell receptor beta chain. In the authors' methods: Estimation of nucleated cell counts relied on the amplification of reference gene primers. The data were produced by immunoSEQ multiplex PCR, yet TCRdb's version contains in-frame clones alone and is incomplete. V, J and clone size are those of that table, while D and trimming were read from the DNA. The repertoire holds 65,000 or so clones, almost 85% seen once, with less than 4.5% in the top ten. This sample is drawn from a study of blood T cell repertoires in COVID-19. Study in general: Samples taken during acute and convalescent COVID-19 were collected in the United States, Italy and Spain. T cells, B-cell-depleted T cells, or PBMCs provided the cDNA or gDNA that served as material.

The CDR3 spans 13 residues. The germline V gene has CDR1 SNHLY and CDR2 FYNNEI. The ends were cut back, 8 bases at V and 4 bases at J, with 12 bases in the middle. This chain links TRBV2 with TRBJ1-5; D unclear. This receptor was obtained from a man in his sixties with acute or convalescent COVID-19. Sequencing was done on a sample of peripheral blood. The CDR3 nucleotides are TGTGCCAGCTCTGTGGAGGATAATCAGCCCCAGCATTTT. Its protein product is CASSVEDNQPQHF.